Shown below are 21 T cell receptor beta chains from a single sample sequenced in a study of T cells in Graves' hyperthyroidism and ophthalmopathy. RNA transcripts were the template for amplifying TCR beta CDR3 regions. In the first-round RT-PCR of the TCR CDR3, the HTBI primer set was used. TCRdb re-analysed the multiplex PCR reads in MiXCR, keeping a single row per CDR3 protein. The table shows more than 450,000 distinct CDR3 sequences, with around 13% occurring only once. The sequencing sample was made of blood. These receptor sequences come from a middle-aged woman with Graves' hyperthyroidism.

This clonotype occurred many times. The chain carries TRBV11-2 and TRBJ2-7; the D is unclear. The CDR3 is 15 amino acids. V was pared by 0 bases and J by 2 bases, with 11 bases between. Germline V gives CDR1 SGHAT, CDR2 FQNNGV. The DNA of the CDR3 is TGTGCCAGCAGCTTAGATCTGCCATGGACCTACGAGCAGTACTTC. Amino acids: CASSLDLPWTYEQYF.

Many counts were recorded for this clonotype. V and J are TRBV5-6 and TRBJ2-3; 9 bases match TRBD2. This CDR3 comprises 13 residues. Germline loops: CDR1 SGHDT, CDR2 YYEEEE. The J segment lost 5 bases and the V segment lost 4 bases, leaving 2 bases of the junction unmatched. CDR3 in DNA: TGTGCCAGCAGCAAACTAGCGGGAGATACGCAGTATTTT. It is translated as CASSKLAGDTQYF.

This clonotype was counted many times. The chain has TRBV12-3 or TRBV12-4 and TRBJ1-1, with D unclear. The CDR3 covers 15 residues. V lost 5 bases to trimming and J lost 1 base, with 14 bases between them. The CDR3: CASSRSVPGNTEAFF. The CDR3 DNA reads TGTGCCAGCAGTAGGTCAGTGCCGGGGAACACTGAAGCTTTCTTT.

This clonotype occurred many times. The rearrangement uses TRBV20-1 and TRBJ2-3; 7 bases fit TRBD2. Germline CDR1 and CDR2: DFQATT and SNEGSKA (reference sequence). The CDR3 sequence is 13 residues long. CDR3 residues: CSTRDYYTDTQYF. CDR3 in DNA: TGCAGCACCCGGGACTACTACACAGATACGCAGTATTTT.

There are many counts of this clonotype. V is TRBV11-3 and J is TRBJ2-5; TRBD1 matches 7 bases. The CDR3 has 17 residues. With V trimmed by 5 bases and J by 0 bases, 12 bases remained unmatched. Germline V gene data show CDR1 as SGHNT and CDR2 as YENEEA. CDR3 sequence: CASSKEGAGQYQETQYF. As DNA, the CDR3 is TGTGCCAGCAGCAAAGAGGGGGCAGGCCAGTACCAAGAGACCCAGTACTTC.

The table lists this clonotype with many counts. J is TRBJ2-5 and V is TRBV20-1; D unclear. In germline, CDR1 is DFQATT, CDR2 SNEGSKA (reference sequence). This CDR3 has 11 residues. Trimming left V 5 bases short and J 1 base short, with 5 bases between. CDR3 nucleotide sequence: TGCAGTGCTGCCAGCCAAGAGACCCAGTACTTC. It yields the protein CSAASQETQYF.

This chain uses TRBV19 with TRBJ2-1; TRBD1 matches 10 bases. Germline CDR1 and CDR2: LNHDA and SQIVND (reference sequence). The CDR3 runs to 15 residues. V lost 5 bases and J lost 6; bases outside the gene matches: 7. The CDR3, as DNA: TGTGCCAGTAGTTCGATCGGGACAGGGGTCAATGAGCAGTTCTTC. This translates into CASSSIGTGVNEQFF.

This clonotype has a count of ten or more. The rearrangement links TRBV5-1 to TRBJ1-4; D unresolved. The germline V gene encodes CDR1 SGHRS and CDR2 YFSETQ. The V and J ends lost 0 bases and 3 bases respectively, with 6 bases between them. The CDR3 runs to 14 residues. The CDR3 nucleotides read TGCGCCAGCAGCTTGGAGTGGGCTAATGAAAAACTGTTTTTT. Translating gives CASSLEWANEKLFF.

Only a few counts were recorded for this clonotype. This may be a read error, as it is one base from a much larger clone. The V gene is TRBV11-2, the J gene TRBJ2-2; no clear D. The CDR3 sequence is 15 residues long. The V gene's germline CDR1 is SGHAT and CDR2 FQNNGV. The CDR3: CASSPRTRNSGELFF. The CDR3 coding sequence is TGTGCCAGCAGCCCCCGGACGCGGAACAGCGGGGAGCTGTTTTTT.

The chain recombines TRBV15 with TRBJ2-1; 7 positions agree with TRBD2. The CDR3 spans 15 residues. Germline V gives CDR1 LNHNV, CDR2 YYDKDF (reference sequence). The ends lost 6 bases at V and 5 bases at J; junction bases unmatched: 10. CDR3 nucleotide sequence: TGTGCCACCAGAGGCCGGGGGGTCTCGGACAATGAGCAGTTCTTC. It specifies CATRGRGVSDNEQFF.

This clonotype showed up many times. This sequence joins TRBV6-1 and TRBJ2-1, with a tentative D call TRBD1 (6 bases). The germline CDR1 and CDR2 sequences are MNHNS and SASEGT. The V end was cut by 1 base, the J end by 0 bases, with 10 bases between. This CDR3 has 16 amino acids. The CDR3 here is CASSEGGHSSYNEQFF. The DNA for the CDR3 is TGTGCCAGCAGTGAAGGGGGACACAGCTCCTACAATGAGCAGTTCTTC.

V and J are TRBV18 and TRBJ2-1; 10 bases are shared with TRBD2. After removal of 2 bases from V and 4 bases from J, the junction contained 2 bases not matched to a gene. Germline V gene lookup returns CDR1 KGHSH and CDR2 LQKENI. There are 15 residues in the CDR3. The CDR3 DNA follows: TGTGCCAGCTCACCAACACTAGCGGGATACAATGAGCAGTTCTTC. Translating gives CASSPTLAGYNEQFF.

The table lists this clonotype with many counts. V is TRBV28 and J is TRBJ2-7; TRBD1 aligns across 11 bases. The CDR3 runs 15 residues. The germline V gene encodes CDR1 MDHEN and CDR2 SYDVKM. With 6 bases clipped from V and 1 base from J, the junction kept 5 bases outside the gene matches. The CDR3 coding sequence is TGTGCCAGCAGCATAGGACAGGGGGCGTCCTACGAGCAGTACTTC. This translates into CASSIGQGASYEQYF.

The sample holds a few counts of this clonotype. V is TRBV9 and J is TRBJ2-4, with TRBD2 matching 8 bases. The CDR3 extends over 17 amino acids. Germline V CDR1 and CDR2: SGDLS, YYNGEE. V was pared by 0 bases and J by 0 bases, with 5 bases of the junction left unmatched. The CDR3 region is CASSVGRTSLAKNIQYF. The CDR3 DNA follows: TGTGCCAGCAGCGTAGGGAGGACTAGCCTAGCCAAAAACATTCAGTACTTC.

The chain links TRBV13 to TRBJ2-7; possible D gene TRBD2, 5 bases. CDR3 size: 14 residues. The ends were cut back, 6 bases at V and 2 bases at J, with 14 bases in the middle. CDR1 and CDR2 (germline): PRHDT, FYEKMQ (reference sequence). This chain's CDR3 is CASRESGYPYEQYF. The CDR3 bases are TGTGCCAGCAGGGAGAGCGGCTATCCCTACGAGCAGTACTTC. Using reference TRBV13 and TRBJ2-7 for the parts outside the CDR3, the full variable domain is AAGVIQSPRHLIKEKRETATLKCYPIPRHDTVYWYQQGPGQDPQFLISFYEKMQSDKGSIPDRFSAQQFSDYHSELNMSSLELGDSALYFCASRESGYPYEQYFGPGTRLTVT.

This clonotype was recorded at least ten times. The chain employs TRBV7-9 and TRBJ1-1; the D is unclear. V was trimmed by 2 bases and J by 3 bases, leaving 4 bases between them. Germline V CDR1 and CDR2: SEHNR, FQNEAQ (reference sequence). This CDR3 comprises 12 residues. Written as DNA, the CDR3 is TGTGCCAGCAGCTTAAGGGACACTGAAGCTTTCTTT. Its translation: CASSLRDTEAFF. Supplemented by reference TRBV7-9 and TRBJ1-1, the full variable domain reads DTGVSQNPRHKITKRGQNVTFRCDPISEHNRLYWYRQTLGQGPEFLTYFQNEAQLEKSRLLSDRFSAERPKGSFSTLEIQRTEQGDSAMYLCASSLRDTEAFFGQGTRLTVV.

This clonotype was detected many times. This rearrangement joins TRBV30 to TRBJ2-1, with D unresolved. Germline CDR1 is GTSNPN and CDR2 is SVGIG (reference sequence). V was pared by 2 bases and J by 8 bases, with 19 bases between. The CDR3 length is 15 residues. The CDR3: CAWSRGSETLDEQFF. The CDR3 region has the DNA TGTGCCTGGAGTCGAGGCAGCGAGACGTTAGATGAGCAGTTCTTC.

This clonotype has ten or more counts. The chain recombines TRBV5-1 with TRBJ2-7, with TRBD2 as a possible D gene (6 bases). Trimming cost V 1 base and J 6 bases, with 17 bases left between them. This CDR3 comprises 15 residues. Germline loops: CDR1 SGHRS, CDR2 YFSETQ. The CDR3 sequence is CASSLNTSPATEQYF. CDR3 in DNA: TGCGCCAGCAGCTTGAACACTAGCCCTGCGACCGAGCAGTACTTC.

This clonotype was seen only a few times. This chain links TRBV4-1 with TRBJ2-1, with 8 bases fitting TRBD2. J gave up 7 bases and V 0 bases, and 8 bases lay outside the gene matches. The CDR3 is made up of 16 amino acids. Germline CDR1 is MGHRA and CDR2 is YSYEKL. This CDR3 is CASSQDRAGVINEQFF. CDR3 DNA: TGCGCCAGCAGCCAAGATCGAGCGGGAGTAATAAATGAGCAGTTCTTC.

This clonotype has a count of ten or more. The J gene is TRBJ2-1, the V gene TRBV12-3 or TRBV12-4; 10 nucleotides match TRBD2. This CDR3 region has 15 residues. V gave up 8 bases and J gave up 7 bases; unmatched junction bases: 11. DNA for the CDR3: TGTGCCAGCCAAACTCTAGCGGGAGTATCGAATGAGCAGTTCTTC. Translation: CASQTLAGVSNEQFF.

About this clonotype itself: One base away lies a much larger clone, so this may be a sequencing read error. The V gene is TRBV20-1, the J gene TRBJ2-1; 8 bases line up with TRBD2. The V segment lost 6 bases and the J segment 8 bases; nucleotides outside the gene matches: 12. Looked up from germline, CDR1 is DFQATT and CDR2 is SNEGSKA (reference sequence). CDR3 length equals 14 residues. The DNA for the CDR3 is TGCAGTGCCTCTCCCTTAGCGGGATACTATGAGCAGTTCTTC. Amino acid sequence: CSASPLAGYYEQFF.